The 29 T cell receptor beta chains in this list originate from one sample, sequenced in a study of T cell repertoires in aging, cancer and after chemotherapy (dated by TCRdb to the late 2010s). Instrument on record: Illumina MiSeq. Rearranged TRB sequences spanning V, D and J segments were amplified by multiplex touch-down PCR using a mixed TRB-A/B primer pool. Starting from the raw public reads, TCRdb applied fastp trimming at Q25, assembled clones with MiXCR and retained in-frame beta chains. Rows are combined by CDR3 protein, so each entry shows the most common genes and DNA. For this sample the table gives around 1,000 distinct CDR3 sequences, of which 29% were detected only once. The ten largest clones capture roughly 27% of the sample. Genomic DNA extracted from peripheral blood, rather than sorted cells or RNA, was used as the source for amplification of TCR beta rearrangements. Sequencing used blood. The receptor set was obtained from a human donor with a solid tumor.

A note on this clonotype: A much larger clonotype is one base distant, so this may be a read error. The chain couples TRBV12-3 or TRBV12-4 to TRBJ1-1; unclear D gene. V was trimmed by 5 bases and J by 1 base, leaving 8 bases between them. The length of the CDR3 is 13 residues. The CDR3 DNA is TGTGCCAGCAGTCACCCGAAGAACACTGAAGCTTTCTTT. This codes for CASSHPKNTEAFF.

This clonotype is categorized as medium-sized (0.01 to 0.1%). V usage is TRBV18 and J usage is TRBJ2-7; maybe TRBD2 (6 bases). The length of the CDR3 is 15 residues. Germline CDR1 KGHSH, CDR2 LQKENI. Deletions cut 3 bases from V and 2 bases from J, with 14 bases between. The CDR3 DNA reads TGTGCCAGCTCACCCTGGAGGGCGGGGCCCTACGAGCAGTACTTC. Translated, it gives CASSPWRAGPYEQYF.

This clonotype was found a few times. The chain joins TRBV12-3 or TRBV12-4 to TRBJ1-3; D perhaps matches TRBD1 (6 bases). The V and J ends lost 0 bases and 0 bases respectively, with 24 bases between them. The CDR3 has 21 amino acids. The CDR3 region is CASSLALRGVLKRDSGNTIYF. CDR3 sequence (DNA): TGTGCCAGCAGTTTAGCGCTAAGGGGGGTTTTGAAGCGTGACTCTGGAAACACCATATATTTT.

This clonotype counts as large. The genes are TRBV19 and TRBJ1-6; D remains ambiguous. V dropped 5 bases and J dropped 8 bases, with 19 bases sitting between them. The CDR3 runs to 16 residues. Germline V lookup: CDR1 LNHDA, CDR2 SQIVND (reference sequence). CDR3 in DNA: TGTGCCAGTAGTCTCGGACCCATCAACCCCTATTCACCCCTCCACTTT. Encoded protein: CASSLGPINPYSPLHF. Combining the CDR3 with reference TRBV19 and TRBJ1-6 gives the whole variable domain DGGITQSPKYLFRKEGQNVTLSCEQNLNHDAMYWYRQDPGQGLRLIYYSQIVNDFQKGDIAEGYSVSREKKESFPLTVTSAQKNPTAFYLCASSLGPINPYSPLHFGNGTRLTVT.

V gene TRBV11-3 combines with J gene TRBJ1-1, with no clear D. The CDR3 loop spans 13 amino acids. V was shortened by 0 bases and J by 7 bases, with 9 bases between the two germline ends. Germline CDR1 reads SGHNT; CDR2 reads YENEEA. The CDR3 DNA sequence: TGTGCCAGCAGCTTAGATGCGACAATTGAAGCTTTCTTT. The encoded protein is CASSLDATIEAFF.

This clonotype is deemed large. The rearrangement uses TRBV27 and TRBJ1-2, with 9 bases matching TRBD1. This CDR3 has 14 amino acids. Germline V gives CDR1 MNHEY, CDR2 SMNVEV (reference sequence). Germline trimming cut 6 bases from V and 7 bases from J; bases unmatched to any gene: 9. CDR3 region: CASRPGTGWSGYTF. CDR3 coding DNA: TGTGCCAGCAGGCCAGGGACAGGGTGGTCTGGCTACACCTTC.

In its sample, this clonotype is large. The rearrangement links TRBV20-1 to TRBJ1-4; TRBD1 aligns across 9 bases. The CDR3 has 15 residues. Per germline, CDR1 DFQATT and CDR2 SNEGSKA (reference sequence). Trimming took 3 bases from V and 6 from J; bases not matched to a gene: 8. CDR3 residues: CSARAGGQGYEKLFF. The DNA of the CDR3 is TGCAGTGCTAGGGCAGGGGGACAGGGATATGAAAAACTGTTTTTT.

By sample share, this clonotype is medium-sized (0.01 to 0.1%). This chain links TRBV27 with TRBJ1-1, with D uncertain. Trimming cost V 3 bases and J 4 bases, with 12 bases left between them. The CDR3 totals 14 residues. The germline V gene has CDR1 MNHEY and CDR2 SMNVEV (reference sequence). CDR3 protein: CASSLARGPTEAFF. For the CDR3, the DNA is TGTGCCAGCAGTTTGGCACGAGGGCCCACTGAAGCTTTCTTT.

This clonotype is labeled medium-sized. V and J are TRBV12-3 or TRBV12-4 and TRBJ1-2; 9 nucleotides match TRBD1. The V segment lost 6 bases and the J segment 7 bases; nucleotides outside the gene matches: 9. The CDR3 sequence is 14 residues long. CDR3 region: CASRDRDRDVGYTF. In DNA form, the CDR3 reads TGTGCCAGCAGAGACCGGGACAGGGACGTTGGCTACACCTTC.

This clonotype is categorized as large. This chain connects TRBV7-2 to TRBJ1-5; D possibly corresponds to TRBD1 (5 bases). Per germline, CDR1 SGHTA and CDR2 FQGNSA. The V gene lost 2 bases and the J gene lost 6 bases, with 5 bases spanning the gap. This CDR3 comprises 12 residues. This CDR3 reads CASSLTGQPQHF. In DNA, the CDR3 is TGTGCCAGCAGCTTAACAGGTCAGCCCCAGCATTTT.

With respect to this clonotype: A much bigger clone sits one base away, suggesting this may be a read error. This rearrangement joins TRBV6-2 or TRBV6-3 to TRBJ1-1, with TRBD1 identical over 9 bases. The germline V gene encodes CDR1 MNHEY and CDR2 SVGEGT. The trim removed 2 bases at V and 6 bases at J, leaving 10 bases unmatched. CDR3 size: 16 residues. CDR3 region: CASSYPRTGAGAEAFF. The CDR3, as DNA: TGTGCCAGCAGTTACCCACGGACAGGGGCAGGGGCTGAAGCTTTCTTT.

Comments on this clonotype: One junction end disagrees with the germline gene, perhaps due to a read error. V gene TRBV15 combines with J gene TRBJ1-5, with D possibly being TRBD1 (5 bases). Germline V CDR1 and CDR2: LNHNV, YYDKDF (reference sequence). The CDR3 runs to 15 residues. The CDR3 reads CATSRTSGPDQHQHF. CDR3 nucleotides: TGTGCCACCAGCAGAACCTCAGGGCCGGATCAGCACCAGCATTTT.

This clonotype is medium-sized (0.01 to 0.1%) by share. CDR3 amino acids: CASSDTEAFF. The CDR3 coding sequence is TGTGCCAGCAGTGATACTGAAGCTTTCTTT. The chain joins TRBV6-1 to TRBJ1-1, with D unresolved. The CDR3 length is 10 residues. Germline CDR1 is MNHNS and CDR2 is SASEGT. V dropped 3 bases and J dropped 5 bases, with 1 base sitting between them.

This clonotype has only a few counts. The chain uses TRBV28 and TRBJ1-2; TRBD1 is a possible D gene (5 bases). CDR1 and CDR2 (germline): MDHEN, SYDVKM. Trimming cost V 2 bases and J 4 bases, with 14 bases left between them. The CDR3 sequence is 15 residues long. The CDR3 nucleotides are TGTGCCAGCAGTTTAGATGGGGACGCGGGCTATGGCTACACCTTC. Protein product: CASSLDGDAGYGYTF.

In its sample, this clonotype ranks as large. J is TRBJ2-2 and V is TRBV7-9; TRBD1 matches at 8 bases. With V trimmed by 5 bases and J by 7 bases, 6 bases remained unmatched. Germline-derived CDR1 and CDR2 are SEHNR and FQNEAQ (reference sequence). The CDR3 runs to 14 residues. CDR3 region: CASSGQGIDGELFF. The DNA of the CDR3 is TGTGCCAGCAGCGGACAGGGTATCGACGGGGAGCTGTTTTTT.

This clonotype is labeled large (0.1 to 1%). The CDR3 nucleotides are TGTGCCAGCGGGTATGGCGGGGGCGCGGGCATTCAGTACTTC. This translates into CASGYGGGAGIQYF. The chain couples TRBV7-2 to TRBJ2-4; D may be TRBD2 (7 bases). The germline V gene encodes CDR1 SGHTA and CDR2 FQGNSA. V was cut by 8 bases and J by 9 bases, with 20 bases left in between. This CDR3 region has 14 residues.

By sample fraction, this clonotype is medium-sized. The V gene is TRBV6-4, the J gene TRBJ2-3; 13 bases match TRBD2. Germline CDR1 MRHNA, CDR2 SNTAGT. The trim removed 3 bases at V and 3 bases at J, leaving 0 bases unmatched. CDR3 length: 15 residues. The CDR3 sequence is CASSETSGGTDTQYF. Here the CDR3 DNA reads TGTGCCAGCAGTGAGACTAGCGGGGGGACAGATACGCAGTATTTT.

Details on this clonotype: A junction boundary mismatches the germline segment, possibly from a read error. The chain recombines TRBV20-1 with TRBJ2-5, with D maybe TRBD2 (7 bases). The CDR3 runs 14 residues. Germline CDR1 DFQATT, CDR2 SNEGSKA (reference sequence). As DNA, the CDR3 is TGCAGGGCTAGGGGGGGAGGGGGGGGGGAGACCCAGTACTTC. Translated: CRARGGGGGETQYF.

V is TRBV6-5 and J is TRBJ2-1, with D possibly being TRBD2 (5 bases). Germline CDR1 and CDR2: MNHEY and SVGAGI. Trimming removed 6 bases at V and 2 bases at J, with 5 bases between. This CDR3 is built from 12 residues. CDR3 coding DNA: TGTGCCAGCAGGACTACCTACAATGAGCAGTTCTTC. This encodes CASRTTYNEQFF.

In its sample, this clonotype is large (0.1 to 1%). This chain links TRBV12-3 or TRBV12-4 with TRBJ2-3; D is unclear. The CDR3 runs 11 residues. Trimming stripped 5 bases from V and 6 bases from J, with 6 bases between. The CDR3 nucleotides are TGTGCCAGCAGTCGTGGGGATACGCAGTATTTT. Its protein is CASSRGDTQYF.

CDR3 sequence: CSAGTGGRGELFF. CDR3 in DNA: TGCAGCGCCGGGACAGGGGGCAGGGGGGAGCTGTTTTTT. The chain recombines TRBV29-1 with TRBJ2-2; 12 bases map to TRBD1. This CDR3 is 13 amino acids long. Trimming removed 7 bases from V and 8 bases from J; junction bases left unmatched: 5. Germline lookup yields CDR1 SQVTM and CDR2 ANQGSEA.

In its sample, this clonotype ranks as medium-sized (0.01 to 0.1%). The CDR3 protein is CSAGGGADQPQHF. The CDR3 DNA is TGCAGTGCGGGAGGGGGAGCGGATCAGCCCCAGCATTTT. The V call is TRBV20-1, the J call TRBJ1-5; perhaps TRBD1 as D (6 bases). Germline V lookup: CDR1 DFQATT, CDR2 SNEGSKA (reference sequence). The CDR3 loop spans 13 amino acids. Trimming took off 6 bases at V and 5 bases at J, with 14 bases between the two ends.

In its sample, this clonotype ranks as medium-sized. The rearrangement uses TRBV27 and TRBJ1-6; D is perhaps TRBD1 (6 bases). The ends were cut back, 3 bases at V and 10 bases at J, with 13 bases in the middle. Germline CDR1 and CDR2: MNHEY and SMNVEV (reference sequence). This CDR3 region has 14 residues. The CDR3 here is CASSFSGGESPLHF. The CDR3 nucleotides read TGTGCCAGCAGTTTTTCTGGGGGCGAATCACCCCTCCACTTT.

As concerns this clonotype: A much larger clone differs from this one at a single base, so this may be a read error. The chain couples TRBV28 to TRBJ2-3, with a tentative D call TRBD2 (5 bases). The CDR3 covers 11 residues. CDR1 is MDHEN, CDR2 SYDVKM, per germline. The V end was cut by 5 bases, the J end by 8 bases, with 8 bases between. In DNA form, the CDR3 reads TGTGCCAGCAGTAGGGAGTGTACGCAGTATTTT. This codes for CASSRECTQYF.

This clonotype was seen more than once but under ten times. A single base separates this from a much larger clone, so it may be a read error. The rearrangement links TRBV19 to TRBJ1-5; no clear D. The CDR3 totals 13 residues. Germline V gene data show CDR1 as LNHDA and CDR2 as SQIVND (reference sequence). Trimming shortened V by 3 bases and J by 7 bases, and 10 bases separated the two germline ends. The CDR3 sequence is CASSILIEQPQHF. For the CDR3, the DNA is TGTGCCAGTAGTATTCTAATAGAGCAGCCCCAGCATTTT.

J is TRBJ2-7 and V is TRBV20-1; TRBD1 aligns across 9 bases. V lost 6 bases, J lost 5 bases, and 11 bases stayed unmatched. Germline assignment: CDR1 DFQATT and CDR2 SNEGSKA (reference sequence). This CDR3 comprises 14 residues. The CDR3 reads CSAGDRAIINEQYF. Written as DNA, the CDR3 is TGCAGTGCGGGGGACAGGGCCATAATTAACGAGCAGTACTTC.

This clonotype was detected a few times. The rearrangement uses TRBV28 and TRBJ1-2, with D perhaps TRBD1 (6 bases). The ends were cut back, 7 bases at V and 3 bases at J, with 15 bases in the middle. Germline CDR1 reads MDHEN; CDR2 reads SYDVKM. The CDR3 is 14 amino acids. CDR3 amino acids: CASTYEQGHYGYTF. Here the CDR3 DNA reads TGTGCCAGCACCTACGAACAGGGCCACTATGGCTACACCTTC.

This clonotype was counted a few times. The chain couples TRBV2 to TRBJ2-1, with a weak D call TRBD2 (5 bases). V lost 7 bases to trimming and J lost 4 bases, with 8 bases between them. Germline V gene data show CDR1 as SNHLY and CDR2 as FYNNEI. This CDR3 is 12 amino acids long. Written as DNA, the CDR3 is TGTGCCAGCACCGGGGATTACAATGAGCAGTTCTTC. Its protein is CASTGDYNEQFF.

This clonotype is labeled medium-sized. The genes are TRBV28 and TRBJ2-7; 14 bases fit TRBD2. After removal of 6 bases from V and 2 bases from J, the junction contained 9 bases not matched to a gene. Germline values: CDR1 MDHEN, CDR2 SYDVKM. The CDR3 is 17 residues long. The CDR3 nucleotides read TGTGCCAGCAGAATCGGGACTAGCGGGAGAAGAACCTACGAGCAGTACTTC. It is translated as CASRIGTSGRRTYEQYF.